This T cell receptor (beta chain) was found in a study of blood T cells in healthy people across ages. Study-level results: Changes in expanded clonotypes were possibly confounded, as the CMV status of donors was unknown. Donors of long life had a larger count of naive CD4+ cells and greater diversity than aged donors.

Using a J-beta primer mix together with a sample-barcoded 5' primer, a second PCR was run for roughly 7 to 12 cycles. TCRdb independently ran MiXCR on the 5' RACE reads; one entry per CDR3 protein. The sample gives over a million distinct CDR3 sequences, approximately 40% of which show up once; roughly 7.9% is in the top ten. This CDR3 spans 16 amino acids. Trimming stripped 0 bases from V and 0 bases from J, with 11 bases between. The germline V gene has CDR1 SGHRS and CDR2 YFSETQ. As regards this clonotype: Its antigen remains unknown.

The sample consisted of blood. V and J are TRBV5-1 and TRBJ2-3, with no clear D. This clonotype was sampled from a woman under 30 in good health. The CDR3 DNA reads as TGCGCCAGCAGCTTGGCGAGGCAGTCTAGCACAGATACGCAGTATTTT. Translated: CASSLARQSSTDTQYF.